This T cell receptor (beta chain) comes out of a study of T-cell reconstitution after alpha-beta-depleted transplantation in children. Molecular barcoding with unique molecular identifiers was used for the TCRbeta library. TCRdb fed the PCR reads into MiXCR, producing one record per CDR3 protein. The sample contains almost 400,000 distinct CDR3 sequences, approximately 20% of which appear only once. Trimming stripped 4 bases from V and 1 base from J, with 18 bases between. The germline CDR1 and CDR2 sequences are DFQATT and SNEGSKA (reference sequence). CDR3 length: 16 amino acids. Sequenced material: PBMCs from the stem cell graft donor, taken from the stem cell graft. The gene calls are TRBV20-1 and TRBJ2-3, with a possible D match to TRBD1 (6 bases). This receptor was identified in a human donor who donated a stem cell graft to a child with acute myeloid leukemia. The CDR3 loop reads CSATSGVKGGTDTQYF. DNA for the CDR3: TGCAGTGCTACCAGTGGTGTGAAGGGGGGCACAGATACGCAGTATTTT.